This T cell receptor (beta chain) emerged from a study of CXCR3-negative and CXCR3-positive naive CD8 T cells. CDR3 size: 14 residues. The germline V gene encodes CDR1 MNHEY and CDR2 SVGAGI. cDNA libraries for TRB were generated by 5' RACE incorporating UMI labels. From the 5' RACE reads, TCRdb lists one entry per CDR3 protein and no DNA. Its clone listing holds approximately 62,000 distinct CDR3 sequences. The V and J genes are TRBV6-5 and TRBJ1-1; TCRdb's assignment of TRBD1 cannot be checked, as there is no DNA. The sequenced sample consisted of naive CXCR3- CD8+ T cells from blood. Described subset: CD45RO-CCR7+CD27+CD95- naive CD8+ T cells lacking CXCR3 (TNR3-). This sequence originates from a human donor in good health. Some clones in this sample may be carry-over from other donors' samples. CDR3 protein: CASSYGQVGTEAFF.